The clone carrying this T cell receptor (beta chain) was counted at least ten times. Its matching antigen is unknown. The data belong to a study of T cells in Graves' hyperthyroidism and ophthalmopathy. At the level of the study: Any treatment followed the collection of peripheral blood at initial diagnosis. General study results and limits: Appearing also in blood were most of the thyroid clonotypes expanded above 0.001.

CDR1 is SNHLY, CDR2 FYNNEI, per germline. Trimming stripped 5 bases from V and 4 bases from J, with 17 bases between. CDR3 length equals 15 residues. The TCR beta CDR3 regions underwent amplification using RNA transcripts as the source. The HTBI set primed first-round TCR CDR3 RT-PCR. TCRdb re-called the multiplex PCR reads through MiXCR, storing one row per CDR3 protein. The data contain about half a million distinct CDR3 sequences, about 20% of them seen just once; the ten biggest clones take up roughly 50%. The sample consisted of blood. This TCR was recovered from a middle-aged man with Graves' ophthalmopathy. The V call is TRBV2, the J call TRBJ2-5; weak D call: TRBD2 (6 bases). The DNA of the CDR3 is TGTGCCAGCAGTCCACTCCGCGGGGCGGGAGAGACCCAGTACTTC. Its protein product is CASSPLRGAGETQYF. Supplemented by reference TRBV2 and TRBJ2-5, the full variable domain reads EPEVTQTPSHQVTQMGQEVILRCVPISNHLYFYWYRQILGQKVEFLVSFYNNEISEKSEIFDDQFSVERPDGSNFTLKIRSTKLEDSAMYFCASSPLRGAGETQYFGPGTRLLVL.